The source of this T cell receptor beta chain is a study of shared clonotypes between healthy human individuals. TCRdb's table, derived via immunoSEQ multiplex PCR, lists solely in-frame clones and lacks some. The sample consists of 2.5 million or so clones, around nine tenths of them appearing once. The source is a man between 18 and 35 years old in good health. The sample was naive CD4+ T cells sorted from blood. Subset: CD45RA+ positively selected.

CDR3 loop: CASSLLAGTNTGELFF. DNA for the CDR3: TGTGCCAGCTCACTGCTAGCGGGGACCAACACCGGGGAGCTGTTTTTT. The genes are TRBV18 and TRBJ2-2; TRBD2 agrees at 9 bases. The CDR3 extends over 16 amino acids. After removal of 4 bases from V and 2 bases from J, the junction contained 5 bases not matched to a gene. Per germline, CDR1 KGHSH and CDR2 LQKENI.